The 5 T cell receptor beta chains given below trace back to one sample, sequenced in a study of blood T cell repertoires in COVID-19. TCRdb keeps only in-frame clones here, not all; method: immunoSEQ multiplex PCR. The sample contains roughly 190,000 clones, around 87% of which appear only once. The source material was peripheral blood. The source is a man aged 18 to 29 with active or convalescent COVID-19.

The chain couples TRBV18 to TRBJ1-5; TRBD1 matches 7 bases. Losses at the gene ends were 2 bases for V and 8 bases for J; bases not matched to a gene: 12. The CDR3 has 16 residues. The V gene's germline CDR1 is KGHSH and CDR2 LQKENI. The CDR3 loop reads CASSPVGTAFAEPQHF. The CDR3 DNA reads TGTGCCAGCTCACCAGTAGGGACAGCCTTTGCGGAGCCCCAGCATTTT.

The V call is TRBV14, the J call TRBJ2-2; TRBD2 might be the D (6 bases). V gave up 4 bases and J gave up 2 bases, with 14 bases separating them. CDR1 and CDR2 (germline): SGHDN, FVKESK. The CDR3 consists of 16 residues. CDR3 DNA: TGTGCCAGCAGCCGCCGGGACTTACTAAACACCGGGGAGCTGTTTTTT. Translation gives CASSRRDLLNTGELFF. The whole variable domain, filled in from reference TRBV14 and TRBJ2-2, reads EAGVTQFPSHSVIEKGQTVTLRCDPISGHDNLYWYRRVMGKEIKFLLHFVKESKQDESGMPNNRFLAERTGGTYSTLKVQPAELEDSGVYFCASSRRDLLNTGELFFGEGSRLTVL.

The chain carries TRBV7-8 and TRBJ1-5, with 7 bases that match TRBD1. The CDR3 extends over 17 amino acids. The germline CDR1 and CDR2 sequences are SGHVS and FQNEAQ. After removal of 8 bases from V and 3 bases from J, the junction contained 16 bases not matched to a gene. CDR3 nucleotide sequence: TGTGCCAGCCAGCATATCCGGGACAGAAAAAACAATCAGCCCCAGCATTTT. This sequence encodes CASQHIRDRKNNQPQHF.

This rearrangement joins TRBV24-1 to TRBJ2-1, with TRBD2 identical over 14 bases. The trim removed 0 bases at V and 9 bases at J, leaving 6 bases unmatched. This CDR3 comprises 17 residues. Per the germline V gene, CDR1 is KGHDR and CDR2 is SFDVKD. The CDR3 spells CATSDLVGLAGEGEQFF. The CDR3, as DNA: TGTGCCACCAGTGATTTGGTGGGACTAGCGGGAGAAGGTGAGCAGTTCTTC.

V usage is TRBV7-2 and J usage is TRBJ1-5; D ambiguous. The germline gives CDR1 SGHTA, CDR2 FQGNSA. Trimming left V 0 bases short and J 5 bases short, with 5 bases between. The CDR3 contains 13 residues. The CDR3 is CASSLAGYQPQHF. The DNA of the CDR3 is TGTGCCAGCAGCTTAGCCGGTTATCAGCCCCAGCATTTT.